Described below is a single TCR beta chain sequence and its context. Its target is unknown. 60 Vbeta and 13 Jbeta primers were used in PCR. The table came from immunoSEQ multiplex PCR; TCRdb's copy has only in-frame clones and leaves some out. This table has about 140,000 clones, roughly four fifths appearing once. The CDR3 is 13 residues long. In germline, CDR1 is SEHNR, CDR2 FQNEAQ (reference sequence). V was pared by 1 base and J by 5 bases, with 8 bases between. The data originate from a study of cytomegalovirus exposure and HLA in healthy donors. Study findings and constraints: In an earlier analysis, most TCR beta V segments were productive about 87% or about 30% of the time. The availability of immune exposure information extended only to CMV serostatus. There was a cluster of highly shared sequence variants that was likely a sequencing artifact.

The chain recombines TRBV7-9 with TRBJ1-1, with D unclear. This sequence originates from a woman aged 40 to 50 in good health and CMV-seronegative. The sequencing input was PBMCs. DNA of the CDR3: TGTGCCAGCAGCTTAGAATCAGGAACTGAAGCTTTCTTT. It codes for CASSLESGTEAFF.